This T cell receptor beta chain was sequenced during a study of T cell responses to AZD1222 COVID-19 vaccine. V was trimmed by 1 base and J by 0 bases, leaving 11 bases between them. CDR1 SGHNT and CDR2 YYREEE come from the germline V gene (reference sequence). The CDR3 contains 15 residues. Clones were sequenced by immunoSEQ multiplex PCR, and TCRdb holds only the in-frame ones, with some missing. The repertoire consists of about 97,000 clones, with around nine tenths occurring once and the leading ten covering about 2.8%. Points on this clone: The antigen is not known.

Study-level results: Sampled repertoires all dated from after the peak T cell response.

The sample in question was peripheral blood, obtained on day 0 of AZD1222 vaccination. This TCR was recovered from an adult in good health. The V and J genes are TRBV5-4 and TRBJ2-7; tentatively, D is TRBD1 (6 bases). CDR3 sequence reads: CASSLLGGDSYEQYF. The CDR3 DNA reads TGTGCCAGCAGCTTGTTAGGGGGTGACTCCTACGAGCAGTACTTC.